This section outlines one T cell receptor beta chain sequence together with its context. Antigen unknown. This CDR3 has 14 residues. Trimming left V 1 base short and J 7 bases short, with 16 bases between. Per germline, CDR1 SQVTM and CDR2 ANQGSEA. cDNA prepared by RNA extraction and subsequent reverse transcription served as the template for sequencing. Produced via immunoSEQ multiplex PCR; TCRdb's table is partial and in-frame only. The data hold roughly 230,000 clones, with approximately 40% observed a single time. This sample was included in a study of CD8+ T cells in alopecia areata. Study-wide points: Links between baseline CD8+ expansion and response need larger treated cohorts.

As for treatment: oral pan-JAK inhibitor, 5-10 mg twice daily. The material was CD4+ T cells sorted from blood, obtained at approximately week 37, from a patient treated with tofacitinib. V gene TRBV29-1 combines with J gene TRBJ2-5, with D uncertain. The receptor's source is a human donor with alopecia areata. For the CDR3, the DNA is TGCAGCGTTGAAGGAATGAGTAGTGGTGGGACCCAGTACTTC. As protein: CSVEGMSSGGTQYF.